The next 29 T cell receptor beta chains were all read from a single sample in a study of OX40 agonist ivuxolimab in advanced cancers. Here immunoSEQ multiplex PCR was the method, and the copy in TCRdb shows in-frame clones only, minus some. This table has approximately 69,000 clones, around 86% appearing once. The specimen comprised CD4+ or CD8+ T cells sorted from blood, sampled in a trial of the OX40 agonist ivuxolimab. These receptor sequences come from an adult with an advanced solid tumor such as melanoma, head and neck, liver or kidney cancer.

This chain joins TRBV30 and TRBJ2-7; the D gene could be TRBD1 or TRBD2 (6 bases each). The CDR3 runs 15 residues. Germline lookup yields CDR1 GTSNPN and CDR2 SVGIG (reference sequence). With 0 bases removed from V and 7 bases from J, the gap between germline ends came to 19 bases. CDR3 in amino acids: CAWSVGGSSGGEQYF. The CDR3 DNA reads TGTGCCTGGAGTGTGGGGGGCTCCTCGGGTGGTGAGCAGTACTTC.

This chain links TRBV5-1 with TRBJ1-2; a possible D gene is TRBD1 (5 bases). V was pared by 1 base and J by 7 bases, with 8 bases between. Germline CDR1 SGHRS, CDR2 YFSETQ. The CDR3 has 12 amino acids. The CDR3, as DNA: TGCGCCAGCAGCTTGCAGGGAGGTGGCTACACCTTC. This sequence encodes CASSLQGGGYTF. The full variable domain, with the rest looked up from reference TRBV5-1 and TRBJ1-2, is KAGVTQTPRYLIKTRGQQVTLSCSPISGHRSVSWYQQTPGQGLQFLFEYFSETQRNKGNFPGRFSGRQFSNSRSEMNVSTLELGDSALYLCASSLQGGGYTFGSGTRLTVV.

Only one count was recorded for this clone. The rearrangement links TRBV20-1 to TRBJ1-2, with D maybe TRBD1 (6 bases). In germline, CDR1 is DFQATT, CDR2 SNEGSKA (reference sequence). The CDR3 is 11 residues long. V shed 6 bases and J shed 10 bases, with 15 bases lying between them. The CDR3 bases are TGCAGTGCCCCGGGGGCGCTAGACTACACCTTC. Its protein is CSAPGALDYTF.

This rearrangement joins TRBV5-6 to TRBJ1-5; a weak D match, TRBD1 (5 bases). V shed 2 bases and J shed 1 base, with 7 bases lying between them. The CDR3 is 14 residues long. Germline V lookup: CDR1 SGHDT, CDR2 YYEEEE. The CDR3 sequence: CASSFSGSNQPQHF. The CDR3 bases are TGTGCCAGCAGCTTTTCAGGGAGCAATCAGCCCCAGCATTTT.

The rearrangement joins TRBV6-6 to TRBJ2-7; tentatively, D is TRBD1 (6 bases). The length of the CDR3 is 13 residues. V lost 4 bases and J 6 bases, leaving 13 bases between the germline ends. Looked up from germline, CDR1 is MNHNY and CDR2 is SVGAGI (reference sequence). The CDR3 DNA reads TGTGCCAGCAGTTTCGTACAGGGCCTCGAGCAGTACTTC. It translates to CASSFVQGLEQYF.

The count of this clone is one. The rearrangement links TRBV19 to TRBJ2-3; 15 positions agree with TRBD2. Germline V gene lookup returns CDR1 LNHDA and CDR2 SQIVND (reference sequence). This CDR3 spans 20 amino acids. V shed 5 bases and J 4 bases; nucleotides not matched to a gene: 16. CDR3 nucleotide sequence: TGTGCCAGTAGTTCCCGCGGGACTAGCGGGAGGACCTCCGGGGCAGATACGCAGTATTTT. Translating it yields CASSSRGTSGRTSGADTQYF.

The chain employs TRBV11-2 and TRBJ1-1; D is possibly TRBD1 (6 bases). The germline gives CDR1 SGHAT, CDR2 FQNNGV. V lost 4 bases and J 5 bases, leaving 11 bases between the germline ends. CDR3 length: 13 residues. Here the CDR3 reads CASSSNRATEAFF. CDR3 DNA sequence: TGTGCCAGCAGCTCCAACAGGGCGACTGAAGCTTTCTTT.

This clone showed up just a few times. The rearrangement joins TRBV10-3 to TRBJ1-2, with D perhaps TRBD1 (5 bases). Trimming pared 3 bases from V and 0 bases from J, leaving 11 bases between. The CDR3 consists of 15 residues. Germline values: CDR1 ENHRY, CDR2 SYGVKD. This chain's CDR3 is CAISEGDSPNYGYTF. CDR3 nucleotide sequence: TGTGCCATCAGTGAAGGAGACAGTCCTAACTATGGCTACACCTTC.

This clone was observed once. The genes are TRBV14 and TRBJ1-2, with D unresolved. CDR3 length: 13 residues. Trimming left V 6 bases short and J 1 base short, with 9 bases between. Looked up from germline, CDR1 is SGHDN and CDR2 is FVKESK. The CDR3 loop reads CASRETGNYGYTF. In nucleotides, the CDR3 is TGTGCCAGCAGAGAGACGGGTAACTATGGCTACACCTTC. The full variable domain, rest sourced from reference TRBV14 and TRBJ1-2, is EAGVTQFPSHSVIEKGQTVTLRCDPISGHDNLYWYRRVMGKEIKFLLHFVKESKQDESGMPNNRFLAERTGGTYSTLKVQPAELEDSGVYFCASRETGNYGYTFGSGTRLTVV.

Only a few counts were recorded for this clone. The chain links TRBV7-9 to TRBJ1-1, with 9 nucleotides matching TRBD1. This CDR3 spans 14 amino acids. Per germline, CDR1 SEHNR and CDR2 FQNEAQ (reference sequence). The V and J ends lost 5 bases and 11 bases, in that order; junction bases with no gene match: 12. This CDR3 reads CASSGVTGGTGAFF. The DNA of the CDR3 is TGTGCCAGCAGCGGAGTGACAGGGGGAACTGGGGCTTTCTTT.

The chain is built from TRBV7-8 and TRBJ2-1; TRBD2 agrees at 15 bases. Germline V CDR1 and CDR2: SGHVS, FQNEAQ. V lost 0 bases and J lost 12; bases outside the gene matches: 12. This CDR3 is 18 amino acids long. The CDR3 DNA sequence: TGTGCCAGCAGCTTAGCGCTCGGGACTAGCGGGAGGCGGGGTGGGCAGTTCTTC. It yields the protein CASSLALGTSGRRGGQFF.

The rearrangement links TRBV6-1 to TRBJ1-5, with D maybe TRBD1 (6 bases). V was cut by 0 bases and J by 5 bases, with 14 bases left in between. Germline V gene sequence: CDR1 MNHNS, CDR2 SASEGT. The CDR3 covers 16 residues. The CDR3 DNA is TGTGCCAGCAGTGAAGCGCTACGGGGGGCCGATCAGCCCCAGCATTTT. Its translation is CASSEALRGADQPQHF.

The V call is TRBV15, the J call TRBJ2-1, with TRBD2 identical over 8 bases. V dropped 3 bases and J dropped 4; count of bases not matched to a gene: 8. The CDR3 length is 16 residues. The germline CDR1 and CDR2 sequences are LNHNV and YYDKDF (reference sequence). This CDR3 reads CATSRRTSSNYNEQFF. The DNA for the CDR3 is TGTGCCACCAGCAGGCGGACTAGCAGTAATTACAATGAGCAGTTCTTC.

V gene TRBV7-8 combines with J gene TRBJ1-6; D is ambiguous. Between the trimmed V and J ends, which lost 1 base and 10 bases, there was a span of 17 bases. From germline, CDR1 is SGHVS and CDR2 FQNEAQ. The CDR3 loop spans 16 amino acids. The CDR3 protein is CASSLGGSPTGSPLHF. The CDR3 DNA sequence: TGTGCCAGCAGCTTAGGTGGGAGTCCAACTGGCTCACCCCTCCACTTT.

CDR3 sequence reads: CASRGPYGGEQYF. CDR3 DNA: TGTGCCAGCAGGGGACCGTACGGGGGCGAGCAGTACTTC. The chain has TRBV6-1 and TRBJ2-7, with D perhaps TRBD2 (6 bases). Germline CDR1 MNHNS, CDR2 SASEGT. This CDR3 contains 13 residues. V shed 6 bases and J shed 6 bases, with 15 bases lying between them.

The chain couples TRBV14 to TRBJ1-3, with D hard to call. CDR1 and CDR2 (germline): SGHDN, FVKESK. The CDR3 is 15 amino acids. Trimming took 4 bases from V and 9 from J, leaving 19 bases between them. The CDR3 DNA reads TGTGCCAGCAGCCGAATACTGAACCAAGGCGCCACCATATATTTT. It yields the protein CASSRILNQGATIYF.

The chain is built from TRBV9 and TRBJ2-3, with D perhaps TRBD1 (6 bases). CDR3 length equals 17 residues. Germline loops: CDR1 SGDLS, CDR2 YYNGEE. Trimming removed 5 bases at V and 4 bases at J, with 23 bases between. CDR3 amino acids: CASRTGSGQLEADTQYF. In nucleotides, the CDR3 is TGTGCCAGCAGAACGGGGTCGGGACAACTCGAGGCAGATACGCAGTATTTT. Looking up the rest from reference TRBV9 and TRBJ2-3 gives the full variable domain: DSGVTQTPKHLITATGQRVTLRCSPRSGDLSVYWYQQSLDQGLQFLIQYYNGEERAKGNILERFSAQQFPDLHSELNLSSLELGDSALYFCASRTGSGQLEADTQYFGPGTRLTVL.

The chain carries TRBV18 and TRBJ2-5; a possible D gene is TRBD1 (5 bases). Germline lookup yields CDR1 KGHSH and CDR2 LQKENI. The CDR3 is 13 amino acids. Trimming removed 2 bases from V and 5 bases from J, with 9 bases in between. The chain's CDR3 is CASSPSGRETQYF. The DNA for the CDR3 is TGTGCCAGCTCACCATCAGGGCGGGAGACCCAGTACTTC.

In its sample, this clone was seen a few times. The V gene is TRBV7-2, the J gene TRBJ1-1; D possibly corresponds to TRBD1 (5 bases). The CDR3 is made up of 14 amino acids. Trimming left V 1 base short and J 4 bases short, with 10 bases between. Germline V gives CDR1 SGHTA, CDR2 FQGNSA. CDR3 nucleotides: TGTGCCAGCAGCTTAGGACGGGGGGGCACTGAAGCTTTCTTT. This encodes CASSLGRGGTEAFF.

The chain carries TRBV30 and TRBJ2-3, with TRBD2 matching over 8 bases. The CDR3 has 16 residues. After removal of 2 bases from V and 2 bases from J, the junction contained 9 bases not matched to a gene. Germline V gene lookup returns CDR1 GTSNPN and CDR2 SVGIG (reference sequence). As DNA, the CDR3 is TGTGCCTGGAGTTCCCGGACTAGCAAGTACACAGATACGCAGTATTTT. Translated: CAWSSRTSKYTDTQYF.

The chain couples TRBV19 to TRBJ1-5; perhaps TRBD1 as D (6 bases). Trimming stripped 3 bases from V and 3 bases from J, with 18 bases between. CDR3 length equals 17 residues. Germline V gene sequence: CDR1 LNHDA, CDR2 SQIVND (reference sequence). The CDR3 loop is CASSMGQTALINQPQHF. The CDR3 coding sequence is TGTGCCAGTAGTATGGGACAAACCGCATTAATCAATCAGCCCCAGCATTTT.

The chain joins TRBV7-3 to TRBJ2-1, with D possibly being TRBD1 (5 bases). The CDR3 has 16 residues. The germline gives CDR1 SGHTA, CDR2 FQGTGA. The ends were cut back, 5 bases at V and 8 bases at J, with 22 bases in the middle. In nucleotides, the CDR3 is TGTGCCAGCAGCGCCCGTCTTGGGGCCTCTGTTGATGAGCAGTTCTTC. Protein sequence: CASSARLGASVDEQFF.

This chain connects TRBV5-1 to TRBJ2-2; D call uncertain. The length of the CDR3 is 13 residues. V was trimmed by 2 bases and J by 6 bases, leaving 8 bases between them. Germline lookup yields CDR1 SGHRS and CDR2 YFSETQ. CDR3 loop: CASSFALPGELFF. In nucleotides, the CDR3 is TGCGCCAGCAGCTTTGCCCTTCCCGGGGAGCTGTTTTTT.

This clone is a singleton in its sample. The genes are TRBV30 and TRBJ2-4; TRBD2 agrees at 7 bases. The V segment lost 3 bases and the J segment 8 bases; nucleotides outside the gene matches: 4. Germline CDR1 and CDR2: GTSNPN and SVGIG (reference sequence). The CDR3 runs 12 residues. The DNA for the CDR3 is TGTGCCTGGAGGCCCCGGGGGGACATTCAGTACTTC. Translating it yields CAWRPRGDIQYF.

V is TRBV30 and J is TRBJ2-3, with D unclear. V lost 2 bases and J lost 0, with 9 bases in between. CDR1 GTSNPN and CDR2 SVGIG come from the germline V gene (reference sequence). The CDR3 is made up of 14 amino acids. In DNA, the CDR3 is TGTGCCTGGAGTCTGGCATGGAGCACAGATACGCAGTATTTT. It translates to CAWSLAWSTDTQYF.

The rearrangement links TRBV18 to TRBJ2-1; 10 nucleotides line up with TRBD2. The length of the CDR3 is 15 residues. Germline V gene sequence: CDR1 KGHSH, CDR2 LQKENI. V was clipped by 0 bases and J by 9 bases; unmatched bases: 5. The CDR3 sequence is CASSPPGASGGEQFF. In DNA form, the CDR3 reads TGTGCCAGCTCACCACCGGGGGCTAGCGGGGGTGAGCAGTTCTTC.

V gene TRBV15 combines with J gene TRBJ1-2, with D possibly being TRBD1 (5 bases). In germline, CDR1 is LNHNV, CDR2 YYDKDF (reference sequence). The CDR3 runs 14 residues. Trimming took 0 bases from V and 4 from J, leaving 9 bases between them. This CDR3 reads CATSRDRGSYGYTF. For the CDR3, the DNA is TGTGCCACCAGCAGAGACCGGGGGAGCTATGGCTACACCTTC.

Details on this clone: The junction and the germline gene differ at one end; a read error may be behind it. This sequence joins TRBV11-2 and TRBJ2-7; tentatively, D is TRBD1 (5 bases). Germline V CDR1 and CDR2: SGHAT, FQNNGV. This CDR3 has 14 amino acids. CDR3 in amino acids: CASSLDRREQAIHF. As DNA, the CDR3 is TGTGCCAGCAGCTTAGATCGAAGGGAACAGGCTATCCACTTC.

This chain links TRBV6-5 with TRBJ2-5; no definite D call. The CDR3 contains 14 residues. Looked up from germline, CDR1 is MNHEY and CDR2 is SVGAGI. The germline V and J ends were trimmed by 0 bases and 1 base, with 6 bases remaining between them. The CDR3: CASSYSGSQETQYF. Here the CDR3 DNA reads TGTGCCAGCAGTTACTCGGGCAGCCAAGAGACCCAGTACTTC.